The subject of this entry is one T cell receptor (beta chain). Its target is not known. The sample comes from a study of blood T cells in healthy people across ages. Study-level findings and limits: Donor CMV status, an unknown factor, possibly confounded changes in expanded clonotypes. Estimates of total diversity, which came from one million sequenced T cells, were considered to be underestimates.

It was with a sample-barcoded 5' primer and a J-beta primer mix that a second PCR of about 6 to 12 cycles was run. All cDNA molecules were each tagged by a template-switch adaptor with 12 random nucleotides. TCRdb reprocessed the 5' RACE reads via MiXCR and lists one record per CDR3 protein. There are under 1 million distinct CDR3 sequences in the sample; around 42% occur only once, and around 18% lies in the top ten. Germline CDR1 LGHNA, CDR2 YSLEER. There are 17 residues in the CDR3. V gave up 0 bases and J gave up 1 base; unmatched junction bases: 6. The sample was blood. This TCR was sampled from a man in his fifties or sixties in good health. The gene calls are TRBV4-3 and TRBJ2-3, with 8 bases matching TRBD1. The CDR3 nucleotides are TGCGCCAGCAGCCAAGATGTGGCAGGGGGCGGCACAGATACGCAGTATTTT. It is translated as CASSQDVAGGGTDTQYF.